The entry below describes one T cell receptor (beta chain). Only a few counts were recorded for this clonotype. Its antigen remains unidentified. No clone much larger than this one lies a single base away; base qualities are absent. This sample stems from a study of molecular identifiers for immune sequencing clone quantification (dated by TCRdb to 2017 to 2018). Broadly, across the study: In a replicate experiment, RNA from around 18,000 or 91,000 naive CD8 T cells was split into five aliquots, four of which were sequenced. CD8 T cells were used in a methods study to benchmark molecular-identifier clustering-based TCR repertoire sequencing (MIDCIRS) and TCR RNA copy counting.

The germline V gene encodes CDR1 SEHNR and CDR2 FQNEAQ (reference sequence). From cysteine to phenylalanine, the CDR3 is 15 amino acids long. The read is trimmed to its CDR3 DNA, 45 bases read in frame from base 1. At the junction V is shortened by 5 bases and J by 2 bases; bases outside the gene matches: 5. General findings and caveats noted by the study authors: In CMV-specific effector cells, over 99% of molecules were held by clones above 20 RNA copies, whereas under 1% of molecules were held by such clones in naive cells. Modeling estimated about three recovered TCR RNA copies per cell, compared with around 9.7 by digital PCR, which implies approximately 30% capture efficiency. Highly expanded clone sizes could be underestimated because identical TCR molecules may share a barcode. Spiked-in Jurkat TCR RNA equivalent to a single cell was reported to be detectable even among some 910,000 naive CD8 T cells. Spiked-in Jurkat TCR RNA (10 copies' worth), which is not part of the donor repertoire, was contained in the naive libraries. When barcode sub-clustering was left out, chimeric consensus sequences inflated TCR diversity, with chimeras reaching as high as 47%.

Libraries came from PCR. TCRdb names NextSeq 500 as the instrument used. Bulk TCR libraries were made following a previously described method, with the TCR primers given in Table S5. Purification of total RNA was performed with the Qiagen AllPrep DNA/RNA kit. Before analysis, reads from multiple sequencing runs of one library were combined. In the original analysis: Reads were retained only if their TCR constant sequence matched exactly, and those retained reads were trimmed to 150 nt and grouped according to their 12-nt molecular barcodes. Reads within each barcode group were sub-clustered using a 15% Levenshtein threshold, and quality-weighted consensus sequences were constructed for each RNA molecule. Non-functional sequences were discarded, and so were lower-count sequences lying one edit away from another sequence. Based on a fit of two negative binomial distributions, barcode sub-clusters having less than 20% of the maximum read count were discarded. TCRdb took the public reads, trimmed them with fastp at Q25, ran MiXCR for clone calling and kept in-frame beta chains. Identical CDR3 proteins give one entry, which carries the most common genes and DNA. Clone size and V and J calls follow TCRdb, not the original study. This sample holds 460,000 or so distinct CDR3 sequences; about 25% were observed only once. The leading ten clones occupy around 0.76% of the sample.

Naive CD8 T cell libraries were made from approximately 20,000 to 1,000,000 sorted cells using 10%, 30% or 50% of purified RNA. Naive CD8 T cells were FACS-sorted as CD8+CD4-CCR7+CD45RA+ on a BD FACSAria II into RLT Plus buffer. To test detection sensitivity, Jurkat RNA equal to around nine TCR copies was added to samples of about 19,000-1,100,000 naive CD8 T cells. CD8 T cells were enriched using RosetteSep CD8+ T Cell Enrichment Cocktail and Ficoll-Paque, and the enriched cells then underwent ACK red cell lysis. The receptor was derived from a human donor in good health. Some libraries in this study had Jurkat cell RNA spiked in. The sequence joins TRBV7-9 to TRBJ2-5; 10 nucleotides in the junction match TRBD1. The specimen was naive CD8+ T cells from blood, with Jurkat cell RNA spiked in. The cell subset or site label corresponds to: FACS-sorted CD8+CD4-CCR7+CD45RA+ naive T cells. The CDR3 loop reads CASSLWDRGQETQYF. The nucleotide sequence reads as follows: TGTGCCAGCAGCCTCTGGGACAGGGGACAAGAGACCCAGTACTTC.